Presented here are 6 T cell receptor beta chains from one specimen sequenced in a study of blood T cells in healthy people across ages. For the second PCR, which ran for 7 to 11 cycles, a sample-barcoded 5' primer and a J-beta primer mix were used. Each CDR3 protein gets one entry after TCRdb re-called the 5' RACE reads with MiXCR. The sample holds about 720,000 distinct CDR3 sequences; roughly 20% are singletons and the top ten take around 21%. The sample consisted of blood. The receptor source for this set is a man between 65 and 85 years old in good health.

The chain carries TRBV7-9 and TRBJ2-3; the match to TRBD2 covers 12 bases. CDR1 and CDR2 (germline): SEHNR, FQNEAQ (reference sequence). The CDR3 loop spans 17 amino acids. The V segment lost 5 bases and the J segment 5 bases; nucleotides outside the gene matches: 11. In DNA, the CDR3 is TGTGCCAGCAGCCCAGCCGGGACTAGCGGGTTTCGAGATACGCAGTATTTT. Its translation is CASSPAGTSGFRDTQYF.

The V call is TRBV27, the J call TRBJ1-4, with unresolved D. There are 14 residues in the CDR3. CDR1 is MNHEY, CDR2 SMNVEV, per germline (reference sequence). Trimming removed 7 bases from V and 0 bases from J, with 9 bases in between. The CDR3 spells CASTSITTNEKLFF. The DNA for the CDR3 is TGTGCCAGCACCTCGATTACAACTAATGAAAAACTGTTTTTT.

The rearrangement uses TRBV5-1 and TRBJ1-1; D unresolved. Between the trimmed V and J ends, which lost 3 bases and 5 bases, there was a span of 8 bases. Germline V CDR1 and CDR2: SGHRS, YFSETQ. The CDR3 consists of 12 residues. DNA for the CDR3: TGCGCCAGCAGCTCGAGATCGACTGAAGCTTTCTTT. Translated, it gives CASSSRSTEAFF.

This clonotype was seen more than once but under ten times. J is TRBJ2-7 and V is TRBV2; 9 nucleotides line up with TRBD1. Germline-derived CDR1 and CDR2 are SNHLY and FYNNEI. This CDR3 spans 13 amino acids. V was pared by 7 bases and J by 5 bases, with 6 bases of the junction left unmatched. The CDR3 DNA sequence: TGTGCCAGCAACTGGGACAGGGACAACGAGCAGTACTTC. This codes for CASNWDRDNEQYF.

This clonotype occurred a few times. This chain connects TRBV11-3 to TRBJ2-3; D call uncertain. The better agreement between TRBJ1-5 and the DNA end casts doubt on the J call. Per germline, CDR1 SGHNT and CDR2 YENEEA. This CDR3 has 16 amino acids. The CDR3 sequence is CASSSLGGESGDTQHF. The CDR3 coding sequence is TGTGCCAGCAGCTCACTCGGTGGGGAATCTGGAGATACGCAGCATTTT.

This clonotype has more than one count but fewer than ten. The chain has TRBV20-1 and TRBJ2-2; 7 bases map to TRBD2. Germline-derived CDR1 and CDR2 are DFQATT and SNEGSKA (reference sequence). Trimming took 5 bases from V and 0 from J; bases not matched to a gene: 3. The CDR3 has 14 amino acids. The CDR3 protein is CSAQRGPNTGELFF. In DNA, the CDR3 is TGCAGTGCTCAGCGGGGACCGAACACCGGGGAGCTGTTTTTT.